The clone carrying this T cell receptor (beta chain) was seen a handful of times. Original data processing: The assay estimated nucleated cells by amplifying reference gene primers. Libraries were prepared by immunoSEQ multiplex PCR; TCRdb keeps only in-frame clonotypes and omits some of them. V, J and clone size derive from that table, while D and trimming were established from the DNA sequence. The table lists 65,000 to 90,000 clones, roughly 85% of them singletons. Trimming stripped 0 bases from V and 4 bases from J, with 12 bases between. Germline V gives CDR1 SGHTA, CDR2 FQGTGA. CDR3 length: 15 residues. This sample is part of a study of blood T cell repertoires in COVID-19. Background on the study: COVID-19 samples, acute and convalescent, were from the United States, Italy and Spain. Sources were T cells, B-cell-depleted T cells, or PBMCs; the material itself was cDNA or gDNA.

J is TRBJ1-2 and V is TRBV7-3; D is ambiguous. The sample was peripheral blood. This receptor was taken from a man younger than 45 with acute or convalescent COVID-19. CDR3 sequence: CASSLTDGEGYGYTF. The CDR3 DNA sequence: TGTGCCAGCAGCTTAACGGACGGGGAGGGCTATGGCTACACCTTC.